Listed below are T cell receptor beta chains from one sample, sequenced in a study of identical twins. TCRdb reanalysed the 5' RACE reads using MiXCR and keeps one entry per CDR3 protein. The repertoire holds hundreds of thousands of distinct CDR3 sequences, roughly 24% seen once, with 2.9% in the top ten. These sequences were also reported in another study, on T cells expressing NK-cell markers.

Source material: CD4+ T cells sorted from blood. Receptor source: a woman between 18 and 29 years old in good health. Both conserved end residues are part of each CDR3. Fields, in order: CDR3 DNA, CDR3 protein, CDR3 length, D gene, clone size, J gene, V gene. D genes are given only for firm matches. A clone size is listed for some rows: how often the clone was seen (once, few, many), or a class if it is expanded.

TGTGCCACCAGCAGAGATCGACAGGGCACAGATACGCAGTATTTT,CATSRDRQGTDTQYF,15,.,.,TRBJ2-3,TRBV15
TGTGCCAGTGAGACAGGGAACACTGAAGCTTTCTTT,CASETGNTEAFF,12,.,.,TRBJ1-1,TRBV7-3
TGCGCCAGCAGCTTGACAGGGAACCCCGCCTACGAGCAGTACTTC,CASSLTGNPAYEQYF,15,.,.,TRBJ2-7,TRBV5-1
TGTGCCAGCAGCTCGGGCCTTACCGGGGAGCTGTTTTTT,CASSSGLTGELFF,13,.,.,TRBJ2-2,TRBV7-8
TGTGCCAGCAGTATCGTGGGCCACTCCTACGAGCAGTACTTC,CASSIVGHSYEQYF,14,.,.,TRBJ2-7,TRBV6-2/TRBV6-3
TGCAGTGCTAGGGTGGCTAGCGGGGGGGATGAGCAGTTCTTC,CSARVASGGDEQFF,14,TRBD2,few,TRBJ2-1,TRBV20-1
TGTGCCATCAGTAAACCTTCCACAGATACGCAGTATTTT,CAISKPSTDTQYF,13,.,few,TRBJ2-3,TRBV10-3
TGCAGTGCCGCAGATCCTAACACCGGGGAGCTGTTTTTT,CSAADPNTGELFF,13,.,few,TRBJ2-2,TRBV20-1
TGTGCCACAAACCCCGGGACAGGGGACTCCTACGAGCAGTACTTC,CATNPGTGDSYEQYF,15,TRBD1,.,TRBJ2-7,TRBV19
TGCAGTGCTAGAGATCCCCGTGGAGATCAGCCCCAGCATTTT,CSARDPRGDQPQHF,14,.,.,TRBJ1-5,TRBV20-1
TGTGCCAGCAGTCTTCGCCAGGGCCTTGGAGAGACCCAGTACTTC,CASSLRQGLGETQYF,15,.,few,TRBJ2-5,TRBV12-3/TRBV12-4
TGTGCCAGCAGCTTCGAACAGGGGGTGGGCACAGATACGCAGTATTTT,CASSFEQGVGTDTQYF,16,TRBD1,.,TRBJ2-3,TRBV7-9
TGTGCCAGCAGTTTGAAGGGGTTAGGCAATCAGCCCCAGCATTTT,CASSLKGLGNQPQHF,15,.,.,TRBJ1-5,TRBV6-5
TGCGCCAGCAGCTTGGATACCGGGGACACTGAAGCTTTCTTT,CASSLDTGDTEAFF,14,.,.,TRBJ1-1,TRBV5-1
TGTGCCAGCAGCCTTAGGACAGTTCCAGATCGAGCCAACGTCCTGACTTTC,CASSLRTVPDRANVLTF,17,.,few,TRBJ2-6,TRBV7-8
TGTGCCAGCAGCTTAGGGCTAGCGGGAGTCTACGAGCAGTACTTC,CASSLGLAGVYEQYF,15,TRBD2,.,TRBJ2-7,TRBV5-1
TGCGCCAGCAGCTTAGGACAGTTGGTCGGGAGTATCGGCTACACCTTC,CASSLGQLVGSIGYTF,16,.,.,TRBJ1-2,TRBV5-1
TGCAGTGCTAGGAGAGGGAGCAATGAGCAGTTCTTC,CSARRGSNEQFF,12,.,few,TRBJ2-1,TRBV20-1
TGTGCCAGCAGTTACTCGATGGGGAGGACAGTGTCGGGCTACACCTTC,CASSYSMGRTVSGYTF,16,.,.,TRBJ1-2,TRBV6-5
TGCGCCAGCAGCTTGGGGAGTCCTACAGCGGGAACGTTATACGAGCAGTACTTC,CASSLGSPTAGTLYEQYF,18,TRBD2,few,TRBJ2-7,TRBV5-1
TGTGCCAGCAGCCGCTGGGCGGGGGACAATGAGCAGTTCTTC,CASSRWAGDNEQFF,14,TRBD2,few,TRBJ2-1,TRBV12-3/TRBV12-4
TGCGCCAGCAGCTGGGGAGCGAACTATGGCTACACCTTC,CASSWGANYGYTF,13,.,.,TRBJ1-2,TRBV5-1
TGTGCCATCTCTAGCGGGGCCCGGAGTGAGCAGTTCTTC,CAISSGARSEQFF,13,TRBD2,.,TRBJ2-1,TRBV12-3/TRBV12-4
TGTGCCAGCAGACCAGAAATCTCCTACGAGCAGTACTTC,CASRPEISYEQYF,13,.,.,TRBJ2-7,TRBV6-1
TGTGCCAGCAGTGAACTCCCGGCCGGAGGAGAGACCCAGTACTTC,CASSELPAGGETQYF,15,.,once,TRBJ2-5,TRBV6-1
TGTGCCAGCAGTGAAACTCGGACTAGCGGCCGAGAGACCCAGTACTTC,CASSETRTSGRETQYF,16,TRBD2,few,TRBJ2-5,TRBV25-1
TGTGCCAGTAGTTGGGGGCCAGGCCCGCAGTATTTT,CASSWGPGPQYF,12,.,.,TRBJ2-3,TRBV19
TGCAGTGCTAGAGAGTCCCGGAGGTCCTACAATGAGCAGTTCTTC,CSARESRRSYNEQFF,15,.,.,TRBJ2-1,TRBV20-1
TGTGCCAGCTCGAACAGCAACTACGAGCAGTACTTC,CASSNSNYEQYF,12,.,.,TRBJ2-7,TRBV18
TGTGCCATCGGTGGAGTAGAGAGCTCCTACAATGAGCAGTTCTTC,CAIGGVESSYNEQFF,15,.,.,TRBJ2-1,TRBV10-3
TGTGCCGGTTATGGGGGCTTTGAGCAGTTCTTC,CAGYGGFEQFF,11,.,few,TRBJ2-1,TRBV7-9
TGTGCCATCAGGGACCGGGGTGAAGCTTTCTTT,CAIRDRGEAFF,11,.,few,TRBJ1-1,TRBV10-3
TGTGCCAGCAGGGGGGGGAGGGACGAGCAGTACTTC,CASRGGRDEQYF,12,TRBD2,.,TRBJ2-7,TRBV28
TGTGCCAGCAGCCTGAAACAGAGCACAGATACGCAGTATTTT,CASSLKQSTDTQYF,14,.,.,TRBJ2-3,TRBV5-5
TGTGCCAGCAGCACCACTAGCGGGAGGGCCCCCGGGGAGCTGTTTTTT,CASSTTSGRAPGELFF,16,TRBD2,few,TRBJ2-2,TRBV7-9
TGCGCCAGCAGCCAAGATTTCGCCAGATCAAACACTGAAGCTTTCTTT,CASSQDFARSNTEAFF,16,.,.,TRBJ1-1,TRBV4-1
TGTGCCAGCAGCTGGGGGACTAGTACTTATGAGCAGTTCTTC,CASSWGTSTYEQFF,14,TRBD2,few,TRBJ2-1,TRBV7-2
TGTGCCAGCAGTCCTCTCCTAGGGGGGGAGTCCTACGAGCAGTACTTC,CASSPLLGGESYEQYF,16,.,.,TRBJ2-7,TRBV6-2/TRBV6-3
TGTGCCAGCAGCTTAGGGACTAGCGGGAGAACCGGGGAGCTGTTTTTT,CASSLGTSGRTGELFF,16,TRBD2,many,TRBJ2-2,TRBV7-2
TGTGCCAGCAGTTTCGCGGAACAGGGCAATCAGCCCCAGCATTTT,CASSFAEQGNQPQHF,15,.,few,TRBJ1-5,TRBV6-5
TGTGCCAGCAGCTCCGGGGGACAGACTAATGAAAAACTGTTTTTT,CASSSGGQTNEKLFF,15,TRBD1,few,TRBJ1-4,TRBV7-3
TGCGCCAGCAGCGAACAGGGGACAGATACGCAGTATTTT,CASSEQGTDTQYF,13,TRBD1,few,TRBJ2-3,TRBV5-1
TGTGCCAGCAGTTTGGGGTGGCGGAACTATGGCTACACCTTC,CASSLGWRNYGYTF,14,.,.,TRBJ1-2,TRBV12-3/TRBV12-4
TGTGCCTGGAGTCCCGTCGAGGGCACTGAAGCTTTCTTT,CAWSPVEGTEAFF,13,.,.,TRBJ1-1,TRBV30
TGTGCCAGCCGCCGGGGACAGGGTTCATCCGGGGAGCTGTTTTTT,CASRRGQGSSGELFF,15,TRBD1,few,TRBJ2-2,TRBV12-3/TRBV12-4
TGCAGTGCACCGGGACTAGCGGGGGGGCCCAATGAGCAGTTCTTC,CSAPGLAGGPNEQFF,15,TRBD2,few,TRBJ2-1,TRBV20-1
TGTGCCAGTAGTGTCCTAGCGGGAGAGACCCAGTACTTC,CASSVLAGETQYF,13,TRBD2,few,TRBJ2-5,TRBV19
TGCGCCAGCAGCTTTACCGGGACAGGGAATGGCTACACCTTC,CASSFTGTGNGYTF,14,TRBD1,.,TRBJ1-2,TRBV5-1
TGTGCCAGCGGGGGGCGGTCCACAGATACGCAGTATTTT,CASGGRSTDTQYF,13,.,.,TRBJ2-3,TRBV2
TGTGCCAGCGTGAGATCAGGGGCAACCGGGGAGCTGTTTTTT,CASVRSGATGELFF,14,.,once,TRBJ2-2,TRBV28
TGCAGTGCTAGAGATGGTGGTTTCACGGCTTACGGGGGGAAAGAGCAGTACTTC,CSARDGGFTAYGGKEQYF,18,TRBD2,few,TRBJ2-7,TRBV20-1
TGTGCCTGGAGTGGTAGGGTTGGCTACACCTTC,CAWSGRVGYTF,11,.,few,TRBJ1-2,TRBV30
TGCGCCAGCAGCAAGGACGGGTACGAGCAGTACTTC,CASSKDGYEQYF,12,.,many,TRBJ2-7,TRBV5-1
TGTGCCACCAGCAGGACCCGGGACGGCGGCTACACCTTC,CATSRTRDGGYTF,13,.,.,TRBJ1-2,TRBV15
TGTGCCAGCAGTTACGACTGGGGCAAAAACATTCAGTACTTC,CASSYDWGKNIQYF,14,.,.,TRBJ2-4,TRBV6-5